This T cell receptor beta chain was retrieved from a study of T cell responses to AZD1222 COVID-19 vaccine. V was clipped by 8 bases and J by 2 bases, with 12 bases between them. From germline, CDR1 is SGHAT and CDR2 FQDESV (reference sequence). This CDR3 has 14 residues. Only in-frame clones appear in the TCRdb table, and some are missing; sequencing was by immunoSEQ multiplex PCR. The table lists about 170,000 clones, 80% to 90% of them singletons. Study-level points and caveats: Donors were chiefly white British, with a greater number of females, and clonal diversity was perhaps underestimated. The study found Spike-specific TCR breadth and depth rose after two AZD1222 doses. Recipients of AZD1222 seropositive at baseline numbered only 6 or 7.

Points on this clone: The antigen remains undetermined.

The TCR sequence derives from an adult in good health. The starting material was peripheral blood, obtained on day 0 of AZD1222 vaccination. The chain is built from TRBV11-1 and TRBJ2-2; no clear D. The chain's CDR3 is CASQGRINTGELFF. DNA of the CDR3: TGTGCCAGCCAAGGGCGGATAAACACCGGGGAGCTGTTTTTT.